Listed here are 20 T cell receptor beta chains from one sample, sequenced in a study of cytomegalovirus exposure and HLA in healthy donors (dated by TCRdb to about 2017). The library was prepared using the immunoSEQ multiplex PCR assay. The multiplex PCR relied on a mix of 60 forward primers for TCR Vbeta segments and 13 reverse primers for TCR Jbeta segments. TCRdb re-hosts the immuneACCESS table, in-frame sequences only. Its copies lack some clones; in the studies checked, an unresolved V gene accounts for under half of them, and the cause for the rest is not known. This sample comprises around 91,000 clones, roughly 78% of them detected only once. The top ten clones comprise approximately 4% of the sample. The sample taken for sequencing was PBMCs. The receptors originated from a male donor in good health and CMV-seropositive.

This clone appeared a few times. V is TRBV27 and J is TRBJ2-7, with 11 positions matching TRBD2. The CDR3 is 16 amino acids. Germline V gene lookup returns CDR1 MNHEY and CDR2 SMNVEV (reference sequence). V shed 8 bases, J shed 6 bases, and the junction held 15 bases outside the gene matches. CDR3 nucleotide sequence: TGTGCCAGCCGCCTGGGGGGTAGCGGGAGGGCGGCCGAGCAGTACTTC. Translating it yields CASRLGGSGRAAEQYF.

This chain links TRBV18 with TRBJ2-3, with 11 bases that match TRBD2. Germline-derived CDR1 and CDR2 are KGHSH and LQKENI. V was pared by 4 bases and J by 4 bases, with 4 bases of the junction left unmatched. The CDR3 is 15 residues long. The CDR3 loop is CASSLGLAVADTQYF. CDR3 bases: TGTGCCAGCTCACTGGGACTAGCGGTCGCAGATACGCAGTATTTT.

The chain links TRBV30 to TRBJ2-1, with D possibly being TRBD1 (5 bases). V dropped 6 bases and J dropped 15 bases, with 21 bases sitting between them. The V gene's germline CDR1 is GTSNPN and CDR2 SVGIG (reference sequence). The CDR3 spans 12 residues. The CDR3 region is CACLGEGHDGFF. Written as DNA, the CDR3 is TGTGCCTGCCTAGGGGAAGGGCATGACGGGTTCTTC.

The chain couples TRBV7-9 to TRBJ2-1, with 7 nucleotides matching TRBD2. Trimming removed 6 bases from V and 3 bases from J; junction bases left unmatched: 11. The CDR3 runs to 16 residues. Germline V gene data show CDR1 as SEHNR and CDR2 as FQNEAQ (reference sequence). CDR3 nucleotide sequence: TGTGCCAGCAGGAGCGCCGGGACTACAAACTACAATGAGCAGTTCTTC. Translating it yields CASRSAGTTNYNEQFF.

V is TRBV7-9 and J is TRBJ2-5; the D is unclear. The closer fit of TRBJ2-7 to the DNA end suggests the J call may be wrong. The CDR3 loop spans 15 amino acids. Germline loops: CDR1 SEHNR, CDR2 FQNEAQ (reference sequence). Written as DNA, the CDR3 is TGTGCCAGCAGCTTAGGACCCCTTAGCTCCTACGAGCAGTACTTC. It translates to CASSLGPLSSYEQYF.

The chain couples TRBV4-1 to TRBJ2-7; D is perhaps TRBD2 (7 bases). Trimming removed 0 bases from V and 3 bases from J, with 18 bases in between. CDR1 is MGHRA and CDR2 is YSYEKL in the germline V gene. This CDR3 is 17 amino acids long. The CDR3 DNA is TGCGCCAGCAGCCAAGATAGGACAGCGGGGTCGGACTACGAGCAGTACTTC. Its protein product is CASSQDRTAGSDYEQYF.

The chain recombines TRBV18 with TRBJ1-1, with 7 bases matching TRBD1. The CDR3 length is 15 residues. With V trimmed by 5 bases and J by 1 base, 7 bases remained unmatched. CDR1 is KGHSH, CDR2 LQKENI, per germline. The CDR3 nucleotides read TGTGCCAGCTCAGCCGGACAGGATTCGAACACTGAAGCTTTCTTT. This encodes CASSAGQDSNTEAFF.

This chain connects TRBV10-3 to TRBJ2-1; TRBD1 matches at 7 bases. Trimming removed 4 bases from V and 5 bases from J; junction bases left unmatched: 8. The germline V gene encodes CDR1 ENHRY and CDR2 SYGVKD. The CDR3 spans 15 residues. CDR3 sequence: CAISGEGGRDNEQFF. The CDR3, as DNA: TGTGCCATCAGTGGCGAAGGGGGCCGGGACAATGAGCAGTTCTTC.

Here the CDR3 DNA reads TGCGCCAGCAGTGAGTCGACTAGCGGGAACCAAGAGACCCAGTACTTC. Residues: CASSESTSGNQETQYF. The V and J genes are TRBV10-1 and TRBJ2-5; 11 nucleotides line up with TRBD2. The germline CDR1 and CDR2 sequences are WNHNN and SYGVQD (reference sequence). CDR3 length: 16 amino acids. V shed 0 bases, J shed 0 bases, and the junction held 0 bases outside the gene matches.

This clone was seen a handful of times. The J gene is TRBJ1-4, the V gene TRBV29-1, with 9 bases aligning to TRBD1. The CDR3 is made up of 11 amino acids. The V and J ends lost 4 bases and 15 bases, in that order; junction bases with no gene match: 6. The V gene's germline CDR1 is SQVTM and CDR2 ANQGSEA. The CDR3 reads CSVGHRDRVFF. CDR3 coding DNA: TGCAGCGTTGGACATCGGGACAGGGTGTTTTTT.

V and J are TRBV6-5 and TRBJ2-5; 11 nucleotides align to TRBD2. The CDR3 contains 15 residues. The ends lost 5 bases at V and 5 bases at J; junction bases unmatched: 7. Per the germline V gene, CDR1 is MNHEY and CDR2 is SVGAGI. The CDR3 region is CASSRTSGLQETQYF. The CDR3 region has the DNA TGTGCCAGCAGTCGGACTAGCGGGTTACAGGAGACCCAGTACTTC.

Notes on this clone: A junction boundary mismatches the germline segment, possibly from a read error. The rearrangement joins TRBV29-1 to TRBJ2-3, with 10 bases that match TRBD1. CDR1 SQVTM and CDR2 ANQGSEA come from the germline V gene. This CDR3 has 10 amino acids. CDR3 residues: CSVFDGQGDF. The CDR3 coding sequence is TGCAGCGTCTTTGACGGACAGGGGGATTTT.

This chain connects TRBV30 to TRBJ2-7; D not certain. Germline V gives CDR1 GTSNPN, CDR2 SVGIG (reference sequence). Trimming removed 3 bases from V and 0 bases from J, with 9 bases in between. The CDR3 extends over 13 amino acids. The CDR3 nucleotides are TGTGCCTGGAGCCTGTCCGTCTCCTACGAGCAGTACTTC. Translated, it gives CAWSLSVSYEQYF.

This chain links TRBV18 with TRBJ2-4; 8 bases align to TRBD1. In germline, CDR1 is KGHSH, CDR2 LQKENI. This CDR3 region has 17 residues. V lost 2 bases and J lost 5; bases outside the gene matches: 11. Here the CDR3 reads CASSPRTGSLGENIQYF. In nucleotides, the CDR3 is TGTGCCAGCTCACCAAGGACAGGGAGTCTTGGCGAAAACATTCAGTACTTC.

V is TRBV5-6 and J is TRBJ2-6; TRBD1 might be the D (6 bases). V lost 3 bases, J lost 1 base, and 14 bases lay in between. Germline lookup yields CDR1 SGHDT and CDR2 YYEEEE. The CDR3 length is 17 residues. The CDR3, as DNA: TGTGCCAGCAGCTCGGACAGTCACCCGTCTGGGGCCAACGTCCTGACTTTC. Protein: CASSSDSHPSGANVLTF.

Comment on this clone: Germline and junction disagree at one end, which may indicate a read error. The chain combines TRBV10-3 with TRBJ1-5; 7 positions agree with TRBD1. CDR1 is ENHRY, CDR2 SYGVKD, per germline. There are 13 residues in the CDR3. CDR3 in DNA: TGTGCCATCAGTGAGTCAAACGGGGACAGACAATATTTT. Translated: CAISESNGDRQYF.

With respect to this clone: Germline and junction disagree at one end, which may indicate a read error. The chain is built from TRBV12-5 and TRBJ1-1, with 9 positions matching TRBD1. There are 16 residues in the CDR3. CDR1 is LGHNT, CDR2 FRNRAP, per germline. The CDR3 bases are TGTGCTAGTGGTTTGGGTTGGGACAGGGAGAACCCTGAAGCTTTCTTT. It specifies CASGLGWDRENPEAFF.

The V call is TRBV6-1, the J call TRBJ1-5, with 7 bases lining up with TRBD1. In germline, CDR1 is MNHNS, CDR2 SASEGT. The V segment lost 4 bases and the J segment 5 bases; nucleotides outside the gene matches: 5. The CDR3 loop spans 14 amino acids. The CDR3 DNA sequence: TGTGCCAGCAGTGGAGGGGGACAGCATCAGCCCCAGCATTTT. Protein: CASSGGGQHQPQHF.

V gene TRBV7-2 combines with J gene TRBJ2-1; maybe TRBD2 (5 bases). The CDR3 is 13 amino acids. From germline, CDR1 is SGHTA and CDR2 FQGNSA. V gave up 3 bases and J gave up 6 bases, with 9 bases separating them. This CDR3 is CASSFGLGNEQFF. In DNA form, the CDR3 reads TGTGCCAGCAGCTTTGGACTGGGCAATGAGCAGTTCTTC.

The rearrangement links TRBV6-5 to TRBJ2-5; 8 positions agree with TRBD1. Germline CDR1 MNHEY, CDR2 SVGAGI. V lost 4 bases and J lost 5; bases outside the gene matches: 9. The CDR3 runs to 15 residues. CDR3 nucleotides: TGTGCCAGCAGTTTATCTACAGGGGGTTGGGAGACCCAGTACTTC. This translates into CASSLSTGGWETQYF.